This TCR beta chain was sequenced for a study of Ad26.COV2.S vaccination and SARS-CoV-2 variants. Generated by immunoSEQ multiplex PCR, the TCRdb table keeps only in-frame clones and is missing some. The sample includes about 410,000 clones, approximately 92% of them seen just once. General observations from the study: Participants in the vaccine arm had higher spike-specific TCR breadth; placebo recipients had lower.

The length of the CDR3 is 15 residues. V was shortened by 3 bases and J by 0 bases, with 12 bases between the two germline ends. Germline V lookup: CDR1 MNHNS, CDR2 SASEGT. Treatment reported: approximately 18 received Ad26.COV2.S at low or high dose, single or two shots; several received placebo; per-sample allocation not given. Samples came from day 63 after the first vaccine or placebo injection. As concerns this clone: Its antigen is undetermined.

This TCR was sampled from a person between 18 and 65 years old who received the Ad26.COV2.S COVID-19 vaccine or a placebo. J is TRBJ2-7 and V is TRBV6-1, with D perhaps given as TRBD1 or TRBD2 (5 bases each). Material: peripheral blood, obtained in a trial of Ad26.COV2.S vaccine versus placebo. The CDR3, as DNA: TGTGCCAGCAGTGATAGGGCAGGGACCTCCTACGAGCAGTACTTC. The encoded protein is CASSDRAGTSYEQYF.